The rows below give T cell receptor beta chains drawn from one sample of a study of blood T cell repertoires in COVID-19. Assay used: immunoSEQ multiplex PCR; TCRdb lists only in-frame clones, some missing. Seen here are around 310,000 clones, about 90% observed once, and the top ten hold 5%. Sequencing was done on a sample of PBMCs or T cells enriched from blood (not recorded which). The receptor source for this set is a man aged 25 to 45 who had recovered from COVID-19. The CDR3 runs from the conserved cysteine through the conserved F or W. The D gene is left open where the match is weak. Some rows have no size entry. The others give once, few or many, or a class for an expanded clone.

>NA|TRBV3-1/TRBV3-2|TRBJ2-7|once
CASSPSGGDYEQYF
TGTGCCAGCAGCCCCTCGGGCGGGGATTACGAGCAGTACTTC
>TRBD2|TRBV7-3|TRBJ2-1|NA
CASSLTGSSGGIHEQFF
TGTGCCAGCAGCTTAACGGGGTCTAGCGGGGGAATTCATGAGCAGTTCTTC
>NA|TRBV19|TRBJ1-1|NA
CASSIDEQGGRNTEAFF
TGTGCCAGTAGTATAGATGAGCAAGGCGGGAGGAACACTGAAGCTTTCTTT
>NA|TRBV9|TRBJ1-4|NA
CASSQGGHNEKLFF
TGTGCCAGCAGCCAGGGAGGTCATAATGAAAAACTGTTTTTT
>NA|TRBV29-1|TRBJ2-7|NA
CSVYTDYEQYF
TGCAGCGTTTATACAGACTACGAGCAGTACTTC
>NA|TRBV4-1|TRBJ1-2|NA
CASSQDPVTNYGYTF
TGCGCCAGCAGCCAAGACCCGGTCACCAACTATGGCTACACCTTC
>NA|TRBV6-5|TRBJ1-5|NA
CASSRRQNQPQHF
TGTGCCAGCAGTCGTCGACAGAATCAGCCCCAGCATTTT
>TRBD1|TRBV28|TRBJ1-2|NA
CASSAGTGTYGYTF
TGTGCCAGCAGCGCCGGGACAGGGACGTATGGCTACACCTTC
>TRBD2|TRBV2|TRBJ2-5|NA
CARGLAGGVQTQYF
TGTGCCAGGGGTCTAGCGGGGGGCGTCCAGACCCAGTACTTC
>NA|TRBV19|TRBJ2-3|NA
CASSMGHPSTDTQYF
TGTGCCAGTAGTATGGGACATCCTAGCACAGATACGCAGTATTTT
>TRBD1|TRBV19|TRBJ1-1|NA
CASSAPVTGTATEAFF
TGTGCCAGTAGTGCTCCCGTGACAGGGACGGCCACTGAAGCTTTCTTT
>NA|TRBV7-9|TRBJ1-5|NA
CASSGQTDNQPQHF
TGTGCCAGCAGCGGACAAACAGACAATCAGCCCCAGCATTTT
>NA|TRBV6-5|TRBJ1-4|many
CASSWRSRGDEKLFF
TGTGCCAGCAGTTGGCGCAGCAGGGGAGATGAAAAACTGTTTTTT
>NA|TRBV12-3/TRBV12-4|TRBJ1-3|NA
CASSFSPTGF
TGTGCCAGCAGTTTCAGCCCGACAGGTTTT
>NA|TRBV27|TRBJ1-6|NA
CASTWGGAGNSPLHF
TGTGCCAGCACCTGGGGGGGGGCAGGTAATTCACCCCTCCACTTT
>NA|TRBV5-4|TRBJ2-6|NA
CASSLGAHSSGANVLTF
TGTGCCAGCAGCCTGGGGGCACACAGCTCTGGGGCCAACGTCCTGACTTTC
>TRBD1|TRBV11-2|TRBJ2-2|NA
CASSFPQGAPNTGELFF
TGTGCCAGCAGCTTCCCCCAGGGGGCCCCGAACACCGGGGAGCTGTTTTTT
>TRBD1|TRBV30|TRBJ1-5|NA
CAWSTGQGANQPQHF
TGTGCCTGGAGTACCGGACAGGGGGCCAATCAGCCCCAGCATTTT
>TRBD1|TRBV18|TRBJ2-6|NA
CASSPGTGSSSGANVLTF
TGTGCCAGCTCACCAGGGACAGGGTCTTCCTCTGGGGCCAACGTCCTGACTTTC
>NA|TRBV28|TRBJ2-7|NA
CASRDSVYEQYF
TGTGCCAGCAGGGACAGTGTCTACGAGCAGTACTTC
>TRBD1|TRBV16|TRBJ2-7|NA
CASSLRDRRTYEQYF
TGTGCCAGCAGCCTAAGGGACAGGCGAACCTACGAGCAGTACTTC
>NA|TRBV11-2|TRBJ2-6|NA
CASTTPGANVLTF
TGTGCCAGCACTACCCCTGGGGCCAACGTCCTGACTTTC
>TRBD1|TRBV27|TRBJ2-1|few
CASSRQGNYNEQFF
TGTGCCAGCAGCAGACAGGGGAACTACAATGAGCAGTTCTTC
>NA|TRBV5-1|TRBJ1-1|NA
CASSTQGNTEAFF
TGCGCCAGCAGCACTCAGGGGAACACTGAAGCTTTCTTT
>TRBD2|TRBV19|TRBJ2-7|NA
CASSPSSGGRYEQYF
TGTGCCAGTAGCCCGTCTAGCGGGGGGCGTTACGAGCAGTACTTC
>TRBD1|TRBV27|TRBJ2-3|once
CASWTGAEDTQYF
TGTGCCAGCTGGACAGGAGCTGAAGATACGCAGTATTTT
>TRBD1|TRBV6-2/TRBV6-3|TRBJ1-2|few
CASSKGTVYGYTF
TGTGCCAGCAGTAAGGGGACAGTCTATGGCTACACCTTC
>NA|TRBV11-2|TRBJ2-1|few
CASSIPGFRDEQFF
TGTGCCAGCAGCATACCAGGCTTTAGAGATGAGCAGTTCTTC
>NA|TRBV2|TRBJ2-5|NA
CASSGSGQETQYF
TGTGCCAGCAGTGGGTCAGGTCAAGAGACCCAGTACTTC
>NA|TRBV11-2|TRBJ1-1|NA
CASSLDLRVSTEAFF
TGTGCCAGCAGCTTAGATCTGAGGGTTAGCACTGAAGCTTTCTTT
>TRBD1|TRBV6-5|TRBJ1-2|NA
CASVPFGTGNYGYTF
TGTGCCAGCGTCCCCTTCGGGACAGGCAACTATGGCTACACCTTC
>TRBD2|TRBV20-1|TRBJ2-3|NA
CSASTPGLAGTDTQYF
TGCAGTGCTAGTACCCCGGGACTAGCGGGCACAGATACGCAGTATTTT
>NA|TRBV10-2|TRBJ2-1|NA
CASRAGGLPPYNEQFF
TGCGCCAGCAGGGCCGGAGGACTGCCCCCCTACAATGAGCAGTTCTTC
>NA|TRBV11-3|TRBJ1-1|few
CASSPGGSTEAFF
TGTGCCAGCAGCCCGGGGGGGAGCACTGAAGCTTTCTTT
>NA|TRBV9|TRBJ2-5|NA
CASSVEQDWTAQYF
TGTGCCAGCAGCGTAGAGCAGGACTGGACAGCCCAGTACTTC
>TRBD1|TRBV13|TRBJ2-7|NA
CASSSGTGIYEQYF
TGTGCCAGCAGCTCCGGGACAGGGATTTACGAGCAGTACTTC
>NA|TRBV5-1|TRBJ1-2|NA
CASSLEAGRLGYTF
TGCGCCAGCAGCTTGGAGGCAGGGCGGTTGGGCTACACCTTC
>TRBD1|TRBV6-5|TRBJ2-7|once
CASSYAGQARYEQYF
TGTGCCAGCAGTTACGCTGGACAGGCGCGCTACGAGCAGTACTTC
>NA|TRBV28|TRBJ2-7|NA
CASSPTYNEQYF
TGTGCCAGCAGTCCCACATATAACGAGCAGTACTTC
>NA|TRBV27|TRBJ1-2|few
CASSSGHPNYGYTF
TGTGCCAGCAGTTCGGGACACCCTAACTATGGCTACACCTTC
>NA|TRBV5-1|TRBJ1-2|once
CASSLDLASANYGYTF
TGCGCCAGCAGCTTGGATCTGGCAAGCGCTAACTATGGCTACACCTTC
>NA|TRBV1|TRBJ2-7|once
CTSSHRRTSDTYEQYF
TGCACCAGCAGCCATAGGCGGACTAGCGACACCTACGAGCAGTACTTC
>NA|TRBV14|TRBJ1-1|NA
CASSQERRGNTEAFF
TGTGCCAGCAGCCAAGAAAGGCGGGGAAACACTGAAGCTTTCTTT
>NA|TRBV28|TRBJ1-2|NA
CASSFSHPGTPRGYGYTF
TGTGCCAGCAGTTTCTCCCACCCCGGGACTCCCCGGGGGTATGGCTACACCTTC
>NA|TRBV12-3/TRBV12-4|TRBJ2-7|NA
CASSFGIHEQYF
TGTGCCAGCAGTTTCGGTATCCACGAGCAGTACTTC
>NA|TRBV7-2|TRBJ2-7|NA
CASSLNQNSYEQYF
TGTGCCAGCAGCTTAAATCAGAACTCCTACGAGCAGTACTTC
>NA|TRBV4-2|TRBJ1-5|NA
CASSQDLRSNQPQHF
TGTGCCAGCAGCCAAGATCTCAGAAGCAATCAGCCCCAGCATTTT
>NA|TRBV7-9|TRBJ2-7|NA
CASSLGTGLPYEQYF
TGTGCCAGCAGCTTAGGCACAGGGCTCCCCTACGAGCAGTACTTC
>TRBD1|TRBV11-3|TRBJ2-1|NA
CASSSRDRGSNEQFF
TGTGCCAGCAGCTCACGCGACAGGGGGTCGAATGAGCAGTTCTTC
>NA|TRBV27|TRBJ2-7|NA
CASSPRHVKNEQYF
TGTGCCAGCAGTCCCCGACATGTTAAGAACGAGCAGTACTTC